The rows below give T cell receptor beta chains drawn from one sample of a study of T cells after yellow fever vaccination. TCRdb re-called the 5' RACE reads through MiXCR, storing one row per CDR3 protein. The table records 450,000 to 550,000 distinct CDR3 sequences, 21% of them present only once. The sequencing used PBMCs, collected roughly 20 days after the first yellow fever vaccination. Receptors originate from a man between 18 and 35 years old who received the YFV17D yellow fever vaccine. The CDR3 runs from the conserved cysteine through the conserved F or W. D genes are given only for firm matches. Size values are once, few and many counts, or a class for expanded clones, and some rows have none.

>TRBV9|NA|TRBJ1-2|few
TGTGCCAGCAGCCCTAGAACAGACTATGGCTACACCTTC
CASSPRTDYGYTF
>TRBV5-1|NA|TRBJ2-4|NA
TGCGCCAGCAGCTTGGTTGGTGTGGCAGCGGGCGAAAACATTCAGTACTTC
CASSLVGVAAGENIQYF
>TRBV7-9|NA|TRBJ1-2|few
TGTGCCAGCAGCGCACAGGGATCCTACTATGGCTACACCTTC
CASSAQGSYYGYTF
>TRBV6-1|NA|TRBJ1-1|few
TGTGCCAGCAGGCGAGGGAGTAACACTGAAGCTTTCTTT
CASRRGSNTEAFF
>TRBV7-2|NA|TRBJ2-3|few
TGTGCCAGCAGCTCGCTACAGGGTAGCACAGATACGCAGTATTTT
CASSSLQGSTDTQYF
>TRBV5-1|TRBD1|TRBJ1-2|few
TGCGCCAGCAGCTTCGGGACAGGCGACTATGGCTACACCTTC
CASSFGTGDYGYTF
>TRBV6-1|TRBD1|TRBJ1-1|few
TGTGCCAGCAGCAGTAGACAGGGAGGGAACACTGAAGCTTTCTTT
CASSSRQGGNTEAFF
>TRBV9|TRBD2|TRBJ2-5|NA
TGTGCCAGCAGCGTAGCTAGCGGGGGACCCCAAGAGACCCAGTACTTC
CASSVASGGPQETQYF
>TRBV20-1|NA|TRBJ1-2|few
TGCAGTGCCCGACCTTTAGGTCGGGGCTATGGCTACACCTTC
CSARPLGRGYGYTF
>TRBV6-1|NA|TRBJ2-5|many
TGTGCCAGCATAGGTTACCTGGGGGAGACCCAGTACTTC
CASIGYLGETQYF
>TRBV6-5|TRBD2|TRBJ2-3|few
TGTGCCAGCAGTTATATGCGGGGGGCGGGAAATCTAGCAGATACGCAGTATTTT
CASSYMRGAGNLADTQYF
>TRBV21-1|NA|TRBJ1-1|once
TGTGTCAGCACCCGCCTCCACAGGGCCACTGAAGCTTTCTTT
CVSTRLHRATEAFF
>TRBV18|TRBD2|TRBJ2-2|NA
TGTGCCAGCTCACCGAGAGGACTAGCGGGGATTGGCCTCGGGGAGCTGTTTTTT
CASSPRGLAGIGLGELFF
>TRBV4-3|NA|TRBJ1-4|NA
TGCGCCAGCAGCCAAGATCAGCGGGGTTGGACTAATGAAAAACTGTTTTTT
CASSQDQRGWTNEKLFF
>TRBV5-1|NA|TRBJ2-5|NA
TGCGCCAGCAGCGACGGACGGTGGAGTAAGGAGACCCAGTACTTC
CASSDGRWSKETQYF
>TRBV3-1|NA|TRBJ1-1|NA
TGTGCCAGCAGCCGAAGGGGGATGAACACTGAAGCTTTCTTT
CASSRRGMNTEAFF
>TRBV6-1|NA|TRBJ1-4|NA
TGTGCCAGCAGTCAAGGGACGGGCGGGGGTGAAAAACTGTTTTTT
CASSQGTGGGEKLFF
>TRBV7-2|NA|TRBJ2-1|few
TGTGCCAGCAGCTTAAGCCGGAATGAGCAGTTCTTC
CASSLSRNEQFF
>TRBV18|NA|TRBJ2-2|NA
TGTGCCAGCTCACCATTAGAGAGTACCACCGGGGAGCTGTTTTTT
CASSPLESTTGELFF
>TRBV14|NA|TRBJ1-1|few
TGTGCCAGCAGCCATTCCCCGGGGCCCCCGGACACTGAAGCTTTCTTT
CASSHSPGPPDTEAFF
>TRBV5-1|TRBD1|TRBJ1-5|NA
TGCGCCAGCAGCGCAGCAACAGGGGAAGGACAGCCCCAGCATTTT
CASSAATGEGQPQHF
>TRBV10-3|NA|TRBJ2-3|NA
TGTGCCATCAGTGACCTCGGGACTGGAGATACGCAGTATTTT
CAISDLGTGDTQYF
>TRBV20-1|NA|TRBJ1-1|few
TGCAGTGCTAGAGACAGGGTGCTCTCTGAAGCTTTCTTT
CSARDRVLSEAFF
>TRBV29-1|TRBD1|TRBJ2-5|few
TGCAGCGTGGCCGGGACAGGAGTCCAAGAGACCCAGTACTTC
CSVAGTGVQETQYF
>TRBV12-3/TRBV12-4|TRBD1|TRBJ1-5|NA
TGTGCCAGCAGTTCGGACAGGGAACCAAATCAGCCCCAGCATTTT
CASSSDREPNQPQHF
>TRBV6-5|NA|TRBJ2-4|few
TGTGCCAGCAGTTACACAGGAGGCAGAGGGGAAAACATTCAGTACTTC
CASSYTGGRGENIQYF
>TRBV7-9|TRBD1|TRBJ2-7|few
TGTGCCAGCAGCCAATATACAGGGGCTTCCTACGAGCAGTACTTC
CASSQYTGASYEQYF
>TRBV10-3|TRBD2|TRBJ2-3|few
TGTGCCATCAGTGAGTCACTATCGGCGGGGGGCATAACAGATACGCAGTATTTT
CAISESLSAGGITDTQYF
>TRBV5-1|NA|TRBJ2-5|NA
TGCGCCAGCAGCTCCAAAAACTTGCAGGAAGAGACCCAGTACTTC
CASSSKNLQEETQYF
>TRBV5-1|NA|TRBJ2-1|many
TGCGCCAGCAGCAGACTACTGACCGGGTCCCAAAATGAGCAGTTCTTC
CASSRLLTGSQNEQFF
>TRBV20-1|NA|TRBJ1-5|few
TGCAGTGCCCCGGACAGTCAAAATCAGCCCCAGCATTTT
CSAPDSQNQPQHF
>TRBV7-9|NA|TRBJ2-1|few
TGTGCCAGCAACAATAACCCGGGGCGACAGTTCTTC
CASNNNPGRQFF
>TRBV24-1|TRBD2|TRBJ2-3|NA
TGTGCCACCAGTGACGGGGGGATCCTTACGCAGTATTTT
CATSDGGILTQYF
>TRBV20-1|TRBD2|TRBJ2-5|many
TGCAGTGCTAGCCCTTCTAGCGGGGGGCCATCGACCCAGTACTTC
CSASPSSGGPSTQYF
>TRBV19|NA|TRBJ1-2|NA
TGTGCCACTGAAAGGGGTACTGGCTACACCTTC
CATERGTGYTF
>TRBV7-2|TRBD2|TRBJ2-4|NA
TGTGCCAGCAGCTTCCGGGGGGTCCGGGGCATTCAGTACTTC
CASSFRGVRGIQYF
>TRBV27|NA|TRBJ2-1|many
TGTGCCAGCAGTTCGATCCCCCCAGGGGTCATAGACAATGAGCAGTTCTTC
CASSSIPPGVIDNEQFF
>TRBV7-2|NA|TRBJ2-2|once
TGTGCCAGCAGCTTACAAGGGGGAAACACCGGGGAGCTGTGTTTT
CASSLQGGNTGELCF
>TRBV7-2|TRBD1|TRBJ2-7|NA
TGTGCCAGCAGCTTAGCGCGGGACAGGGTCTACGAGCAGTACTTC
CASSLARDRVYEQYF
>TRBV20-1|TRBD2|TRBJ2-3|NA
TGCAGTGCTCGGATAGCGGGGGCCGGCACAGATACGCAGTATTTT
CSARIAGAGTDTQYF
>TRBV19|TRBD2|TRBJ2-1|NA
TGTGCCACCTCTTCTAGCGGGGTATTCAATGAGCAGTTCTTC
CATSSSGVFNEQFF
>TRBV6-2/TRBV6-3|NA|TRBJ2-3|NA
TGTGCCAGCAGTTACGACAGGCATAGCACAGATACGCAGTATTTT
CASSYDRHSTDTQYF
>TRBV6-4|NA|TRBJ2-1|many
TGTGCCAGCAGTGACTCACCGGGGCGGGATGAGCAGTTCTTC
CASSDSPGRDEQFF
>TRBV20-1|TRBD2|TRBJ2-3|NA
TGCAGTGCGCGAGATAGCGGGGGGCCGGGGGATACGCAGTATTTT
CSARDSGGPGDTQYF
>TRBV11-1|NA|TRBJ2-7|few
TGTGCCAGCAGCCTGGGCTCGCTCCGGGCCCCAGATTTCTCCTACGAGCAGTACTTC
CASSLGSLRAPDFSYEQYF
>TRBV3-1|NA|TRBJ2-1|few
TGTGCCAGCAGCCAAGTTAGACCCAATGAGCAGTTCTTC
CASSQVRPNEQFF
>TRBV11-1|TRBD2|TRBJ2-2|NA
TGTGCCAGCAGCATCGGACTAGCGGGGGGGCGCGGTACCGGGGAGCTGTTTTTT
CASSIGLAGGRGTGELFF
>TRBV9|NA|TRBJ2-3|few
TGTGCCAGCAGCCCGTTAGGAGGGCGAATCACAGATACGCAGTATTTT
CASSPLGGRITDTQYF
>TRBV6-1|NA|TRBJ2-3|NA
TGTGCCAGCAGGGGAAGAGACAGGCCCGGAGATACGCAGTATTTT
CASRGRDRPGDTQYF
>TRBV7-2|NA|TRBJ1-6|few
TGTGCCAGCAGCTTAGGCAACAATTCACCCCTCCACTTT
CASSLGNNSPLHF
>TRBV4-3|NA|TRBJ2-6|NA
TGCGCCAGCAGCCAAGAGGCCGACTCTGGGGCCAACGTCCTGACTTTC
CASSQEADSGANVLTF
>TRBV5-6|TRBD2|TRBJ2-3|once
TGTGCCAGCAGCCCCCGGACTAGCGGGCCCCGATATACGCAGTATTTT
CASSPRTSGPRYTQYF
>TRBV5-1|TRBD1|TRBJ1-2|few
TGCGCCAGCAGCTTGGGGGACAGACGAAACTATGGCTACACCTTC
CASSLGDRRNYGYTF
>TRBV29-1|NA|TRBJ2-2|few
TGCAGCGCCGGGACCACCGGGGAGCTGTTTTTT
CSAGTTGELFF
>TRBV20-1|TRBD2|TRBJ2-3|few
TGCAGTGCTAGCGGGGGACTAGCGGGGATGGGAGATACGCAGTATTTT
CSASGGLAGMGDTQYF